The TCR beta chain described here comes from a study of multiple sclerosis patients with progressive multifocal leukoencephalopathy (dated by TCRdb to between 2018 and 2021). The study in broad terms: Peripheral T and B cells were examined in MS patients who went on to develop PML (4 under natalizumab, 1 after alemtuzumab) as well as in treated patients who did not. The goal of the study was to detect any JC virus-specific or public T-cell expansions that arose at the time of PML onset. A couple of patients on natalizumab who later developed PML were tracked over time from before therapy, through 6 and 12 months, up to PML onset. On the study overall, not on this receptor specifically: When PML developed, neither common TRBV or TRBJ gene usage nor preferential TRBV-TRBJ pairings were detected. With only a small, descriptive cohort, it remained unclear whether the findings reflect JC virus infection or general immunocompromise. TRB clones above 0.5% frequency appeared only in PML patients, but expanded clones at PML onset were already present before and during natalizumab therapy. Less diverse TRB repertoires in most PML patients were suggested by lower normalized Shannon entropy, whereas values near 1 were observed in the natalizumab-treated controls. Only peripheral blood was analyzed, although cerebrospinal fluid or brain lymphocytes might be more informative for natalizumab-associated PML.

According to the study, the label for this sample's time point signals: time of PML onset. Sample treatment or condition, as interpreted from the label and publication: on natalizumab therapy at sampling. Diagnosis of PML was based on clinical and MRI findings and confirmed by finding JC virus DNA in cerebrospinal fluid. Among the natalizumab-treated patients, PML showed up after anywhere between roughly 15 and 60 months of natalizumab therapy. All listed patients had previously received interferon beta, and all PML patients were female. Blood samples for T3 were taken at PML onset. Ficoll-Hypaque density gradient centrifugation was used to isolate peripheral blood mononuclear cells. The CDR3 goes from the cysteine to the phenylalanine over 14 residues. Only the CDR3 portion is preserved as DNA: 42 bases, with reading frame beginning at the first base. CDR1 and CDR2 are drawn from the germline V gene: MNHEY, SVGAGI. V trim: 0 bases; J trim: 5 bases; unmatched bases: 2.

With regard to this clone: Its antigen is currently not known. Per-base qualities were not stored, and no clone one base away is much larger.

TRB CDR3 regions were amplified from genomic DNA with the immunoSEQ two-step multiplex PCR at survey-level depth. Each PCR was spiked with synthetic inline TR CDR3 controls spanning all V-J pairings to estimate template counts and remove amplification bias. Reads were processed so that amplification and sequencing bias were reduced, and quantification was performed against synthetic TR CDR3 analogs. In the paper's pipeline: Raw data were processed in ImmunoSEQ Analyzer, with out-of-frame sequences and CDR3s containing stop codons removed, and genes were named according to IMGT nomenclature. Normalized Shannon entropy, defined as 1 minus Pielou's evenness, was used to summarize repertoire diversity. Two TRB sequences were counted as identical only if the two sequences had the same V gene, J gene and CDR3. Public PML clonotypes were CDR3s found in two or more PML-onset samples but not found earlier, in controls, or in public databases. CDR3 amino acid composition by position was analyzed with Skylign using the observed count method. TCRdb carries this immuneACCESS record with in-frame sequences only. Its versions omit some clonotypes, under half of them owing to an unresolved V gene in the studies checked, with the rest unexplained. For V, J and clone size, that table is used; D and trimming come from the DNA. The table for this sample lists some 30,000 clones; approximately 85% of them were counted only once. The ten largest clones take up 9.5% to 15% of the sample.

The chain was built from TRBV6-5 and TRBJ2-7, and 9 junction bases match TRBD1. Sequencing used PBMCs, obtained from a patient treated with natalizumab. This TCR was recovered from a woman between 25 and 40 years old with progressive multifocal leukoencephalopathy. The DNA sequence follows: TGTGCCAGCAGTTACTCACAGGGGGCGGACGAGCAGTACTTC. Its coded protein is CASSYSQGADEQYF.